The 32 T cell receptor beta chains listed next were all sequenced from one sample in a study of blood T cell repertoires in COVID-19. Produced via immunoSEQ multiplex PCR; TCRdb's table is partial and in-frame only. The table lists about 110,000 clones, approximately 90% of them singletons. Sequenced input: peripheral blood. Source of these receptors: a woman between 50 and 59 years old with acute or convalescent COVID-19.

The rearrangement uses TRBV7-6 and TRBJ1-5; TRBD1 agrees at 10 bases. The CDR3 is 17 residues long. Germline lookup yields CDR1 SGHVS and CDR2 FNYEAQ. V shed 2 bases and J 1 base; nucleotides not matched to a gene: 5. This CDR3 is CASSLYSGQGSNQPQHF. CDR3 coding DNA: TGTGCCAGCAGCTTATACTCGGGACAGGGGAGCAATCAGCCCCAGCATTTT.

This clone was seen more than once but under ten times. The rearrangement links TRBV9 to TRBJ1-2; TRBD1 matches at 8 bases. Germline values: CDR1 SGDLS, CDR2 YYNGEE. Unmatched junction bases numbered 19, after V lost 4 bases and J lost 8 bases. CDR3 length: 17 amino acids. The CDR3 loop is CASSPLGRAGGLRGYTF. Written as DNA, the CDR3 is TGTGCCAGCAGCCCCTTGGGGCGGGCAGGGGGCCTGAGGGGCTACACCTTC.

V and J are TRBV7-6 and TRBJ2-1; D perhaps matches TRBD2 (6 bases). CDR1 and CDR2 from the germline V gene are SGHVS and FNYEAQ. Between the trimmed V and J ends, which lost 5 bases and 0 bases, there was a span of 14 bases. The CDR3 spans 16 residues. CDR3 in DNA: TGTGCCAGCAGCGTCTCTAGCGCCAGCTCCTACAATGAGCAGTTCTTC. It translates to CASSVSSASSYNEQFF.

This rearrangement joins TRBV24-1 to TRBJ2-7; TRBD2 agrees at 13 bases. Unmatched junction bases numbered 12, after V lost 3 bases and J lost 8 bases. CDR1 and CDR2 (germline): KGHDR, SFDVKD. The CDR3 is 17 residues long. DNA for the CDR3: TGTGCCACCAGTGATGGGGGGACTAGCGGGGCCTTGGTAAAGCAGTACTTC. Its protein is CATSDGGTSGALVKQYF.

In this sample, this clone turned up a few times. This chain connects TRBV7-9 to TRBJ1-5; TRBD1 matches 9 bases. The CDR3 totals 15 residues. The V segment lost 3 bases and the J segment 6 bases; nucleotides outside the gene matches: 6. The germline gives CDR1 SEHNR, CDR2 FQNEAQ (reference sequence). This chain's CDR3 is CASSLTGGGGQPQHF. CDR3 bases: TGTGCCAGCAGCTTGACAGGGGGTGGTGGTCAGCCCCAGCATTTT.

This clone has only a few counts. This chain uses TRBV5-1 with TRBJ2-4, with D unresolved. From germline, CDR1 is SGHRS and CDR2 YFSETQ. V lost 0 bases, J lost 0 bases, and 4 bases lay in between. The CDR3 runs to 14 residues. CDR3 sequence: CASSLGGAKNIQYF. The CDR3 DNA is TGCGCCAGCAGCTTGGGAGGAGCCAAAAACATTCAGTACTTC.

This clone was seen only once. The rearrangement joins TRBV2 to TRBJ2-5; D unclear. Germline V CDR1 and CDR2: SNHLY, FYNNEI. Trimming shortened V by 8 bases and J by 5 bases, and 12 bases separated the two germline ends. The CDR3 contains 12 residues. In DNA, the CDR3 is TGTGCCAGCTCCTCGGCCGGGGAGACCCAGTACTTC. Translated: CASSSAGETQYF.

In its sample, this clone was seen once. The chain joins TRBV6-6 to TRBJ1-1; TRBD1 is a possible D gene (5 bases). This CDR3 contains 15 residues. Germline V gene lookup returns CDR1 MNHNY and CDR2 SVGAGI (reference sequence). V lost 0 bases and J 4 bases, leaving 12 bases between the germline ends. CDR3 sequence reads: CASSYSRQPSTEAFF. CDR3 bases: TGTGCCAGCAGTTACTCGAGACAGCCCTCCACTGAAGCTTTCTTT.

J is TRBJ2-1 and V is TRBV2; 11 bases fit TRBD2. The V and J ends lost 4 bases and 5 bases, in that order; junction bases with no gene match: 7. The CDR3 has 16 amino acids. The germline CDR1 and CDR2 sequences are SNHLY and FYNNEI. Here the CDR3 DNA reads TGTGCCAGCAGTGGGTGGACTAGCGGGCTTAACAATGAGCAGTTCTTC. It yields the protein CASSGWTSGLNNEQFF.

This CDR3 reads CASSFGSQDSYEQYF. The DNA for the CDR3 is TGTGCCAGCAGCTTTGGGAGTCAAGACTCCTACGAGCAGTACTTC. The chain is built from TRBV7-9 and TRBJ2-7, with TRBD2 as a possible D gene (5 bases). The germline CDR1 and CDR2 sequences are SEHNR and FQNEAQ (reference sequence). The CDR3 is 15 amino acids. The V end lost 3 bases, the J end lost 0 bases, and 12 bases lay between the germline ends.

This clone appeared once. The chain joins TRBV12-3 or TRBV12-4 to TRBJ1-1; D is ambiguous. This CDR3 comprises 12 residues. V shed 1 base and J shed 11 bases, with 11 bases lying between them. In DNA form, the CDR3 reads TGTGCCAGCAGTTTAGGGTTCCGAACTGCTTTCTTT. Translating it yields CASSLGFRTAFF.

The chain couples TRBV19 to TRBJ2-3, with D tentatively TRBD2 (5 bases). Per germline, CDR1 LNHDA and CDR2 SQIVND (reference sequence). V was pared by 10 bases and J by 2 bases, with 13 bases between. The CDR3 spans 13 residues. The CDR3, as DNA: TGTGCCACCAGACCCGGGAACACAGATACGCAGTATTTT. As protein: CATRPGNTDTQYF.

The gene calls are TRBV6-5 and TRBJ2-3; 13 nucleotides agree with TRBD2. The J segment lost 0 bases and the V segment lost 8 bases, leaving 2 bases of the junction unmatched. CDR1 and CDR2 from the germline V gene are MNHEY and SVGAGI. The length of the CDR3 is 15 residues. This chain's CDR3 is CASGTSGVSTDTQYF. Here the CDR3 DNA reads TGTGCCAGCGGGACTAGCGGGGTCAGCACAGATACGCAGTATTTT.

The DNA for the CDR3 is TGCGCCAGCAGCTTGACTAGCGGGTACCAAGAGACCCAGTACTTC. Translating it yields CASSLTSGYQETQYF. The chain employs TRBV5-1 and TRBJ2-5, with 9 nucleotides matching TRBD2. CDR1 is SGHRS and CDR2 is YFSETQ in the germline V gene. The V segment lost 1 base and the J segment 0 bases; nucleotides outside the gene matches: 1. The CDR3 extends over 15 amino acids.

The chain joins TRBV24-1 to TRBJ2-3; D is unclear. The CDR3 length is 14 residues. With 4 bases removed from V and 1 base from J, the gap between germline ends came to 8 bases. The germline V gene has CDR1 KGHDR and CDR2 SFDVKD. The CDR3 protein is CATSEFRGTDTQYF. For the CDR3, the DNA is TGTGCCACCAGTGAGTTCCGGGGCACAGATACGCAGTATTTT.

The rearrangement links TRBV28 to TRBJ2-2; TRBD1 matches 9 bases. Unmatched junction bases numbered 13, after V lost 5 bases and J lost 6 bases. The CDR3 extends over 17 amino acids. Germline V CDR1 and CDR2: MDHEN, SYDVKM. The CDR3 is CASSPKDRGVFPGELFF. CDR3 coding DNA: TGTGCCAGCAGTCCTAAGGACAGGGGCGTTTTCCCCGGGGAGCTGTTTTTT.

The V call is TRBV3-1 (or the pseudogene TRBV3-2), the J call TRBJ2-1; TRBD1 aligns across 7 bases. This CDR3 spans 15 amino acids. Losses at the gene ends were 0 bases for V and 4 bases for J; bases not matched to a gene: 3. CDR1 and CDR2 from the germline V gene are LGHDT and YNNKEL (reference sequence). The CDR3 reads CASSQDSTGYNEQFF. The CDR3 bases are TGTGCCAGCAGCCAAGATTCGACAGGGTACAATGAGCAGTTCTTC.

This clone is a singleton in its sample. The chain combines TRBV28 with TRBJ1-2, with D perhaps matching TRBD1 (5 bases). This CDR3 has 11 residues. V was cut by 6 bases and J by 12 bases, with 14 bases left in between. From germline, CDR1 is MDHEN and CDR2 SYDVKM. In nucleotides, the CDR3 is TGTGCCAGCAGATGGTCAGGGTTCCACACCTTC. Encoded protein: CASRWSGFHTF.

This chain joins TRBV2 and TRBJ2-5; possible D gene TRBD1, 6 bases. Germline-derived CDR1 and CDR2 are SNHLY and FYNNEI. V was shortened by 6 bases and J by 1 base, with 12 bases between the two germline ends. This CDR3 spans 14 amino acids. The CDR3 loop is CASSARQAQETQYF. CDR3 DNA sequence: TGTGCCAGCAGCGCCCGACAGGCCCAAGAGACCCAGTACTTC.

CDR3 in amino acids: CASSPRPPGRDTEAFF. The CDR3 DNA is TGTGCCAGCTCACCAAGACCCCCGGGGAGGGACACTGAAGCTTTCTTT. The chain links TRBV18 to TRBJ1-1; D remains unclear. The CDR3 has 16 amino acids. Germline V gene data show CDR1 as KGHSH and CDR2 as LQKENI. Trimming removed 2 bases at V and 3 bases at J, with 16 bases between.

V is TRBV19 and J is TRBJ1-4; maybe TRBD1 (5 bases). Trimming pared 3 bases from V and 3 bases from J, leaving 14 bases between. CDR3 length equals 16 residues. Germline V gene sequence: CDR1 LNHDA, CDR2 SQIVND (reference sequence). The CDR3 loop reads CASSIVGGSANEKLFF. Here the CDR3 DNA reads TGTGCCAGTAGTATCGTGGGGGGGTCGGCTAATGAAAAACTGTTTTTT.

Only one count was recorded for this clone. The chain employs TRBV5-4 and TRBJ2-7; TRBD2 matches at 8 bases. The CDR3 contains 16 residues. Germline V gene sequence: CDR1 SGHNT, CDR2 YYREEE (reference sequence). Trimming at V came to 4 bases and at J to 5 bases, leaving 14 bases not matched to a gene. The chain's CDR3 is CASSRKTSGGRDEQYF. CDR3 bases: TGTGCCAGCAGCCGGAAGACAAGCGGGGGTCGGGACGAGCAGTACTTC. The full variable domain, in which reference TRBV5-4 and TRBJ2-7 provide the parts outside the CDR3, is ETGVTQSPTHLIKTRGQQVTLRCSSQSGHNTVSWYQQALGQGPQFIFQYYREEENGRGNFPPRFSGLQFPNYSSELNVNALELDDSALYLCASSRKTSGGRDEQYFGPGTRLTVT.

This clone was found once. The chain uses TRBV15 and TRBJ1-4; D unclear. The CDR3 sequence is 15 residues long. The V gene's germline CDR1 is LNHNV and CDR2 YYDKDF (reference sequence). V gave up 0 bases and J gave up 2 bases, with 7 bases separating them. CDR3 sequence (DNA): TGTGCCACCAGCAGAGATCGGCGGACTAATGAAAAACTGTTTTTT. Its translation: CATSRDRRTNEKLFF.

The V and J genes are TRBV5-1 and TRBJ2-1; D not certain. This CDR3 region has 14 residues. V dropped 0 bases and J dropped 6 bases, with 10 bases sitting between them. CDR1 SGHRS and CDR2 YFSETQ come from the germline V gene. CDR3 sequence: CASSLEQIFNEQFF. Here the CDR3 DNA reads TGCGCCAGCAGCTTGGAACAAATTTTCAATGAGCAGTTCTTC.

This sequence joins TRBV12-3 or TRBV12-4 and TRBJ2-4, with a possible D match to TRBD2 (5 bases). Trimming cost V 4 bases and J 7 bases, with 11 bases left between them. The CDR3 spans 13 residues. The CDR3 nucleotides are TGTGCCAGCAGTTCTGGACCGGGGAACATTCAGTACTTC. Amino acid sequence: CASSSGPGNIQYF.

The CDR3 loop is CASSQDGLAGDAYEQYF. The CDR3 DNA is TGTGCCAGCAGCCAAGATGGACTAGCGGGAGACGCCTACGAGCAGTACTTC. This chain links TRBV3-1 (or the pseudogene TRBV3-2) with TRBJ2-7, with 13 bases aligning to TRBD2. Trimming at V came to 0 bases and at J to 2 bases, leaving 4 bases not matched to a gene. This CDR3 is built from 17 residues. The germline CDR1 and CDR2 sequences are LGHDT and YNNKEL (reference sequence).

This chain joins TRBV2 and TRBJ1-5; tentative D call: TRBD1 (6 bases). Germline V CDR1 and CDR2: SNHLY, FYNNEI. The V and J ends lost 6 bases and 4 bases respectively, with 10 bases between them. The CDR3 extends over 13 amino acids. DNA for the CDR3: TGTGCCAGCAGAAGGGACATTAATCAGCCCCAGCATTTT. Translating gives CASRRDINQPQHF. The full variable domain, its missing parts supplied by reference TRBV2 and TRBJ1-5, is EPEVTQTPSHQVTQMGQEVILRCVPISNHLYFYWYRQILGQKVEFLVSFYNNEISEKSEIFDDQFSVERPDGSNFTLKIRSTKLEDSAMYFCASRRDINQPQHFGDGTRLSIL.

The rearrangement joins TRBV28 to TRBJ2-5; D is undetermined. This CDR3 contains 13 residues. Germline V gene data show CDR1 as MDHEN and CDR2 as SYDVKM. V was shortened by 6 bases and J by 1 base, with 9 bases between the two germline ends. The CDR3 reads CASRPPGQETQYF. The CDR3 nucleotides are TGTGCCAGCAGACCGCCGGGCCAAGAGACCCAGTACTTC.

This chain uses TRBV2 with TRBJ2-1; 15 bases line up with TRBD2. J gave up 10 bases and V 2 bases, and 6 bases lay outside the gene matches. This CDR3 spans 16 amino acids. Germline CDR1 and CDR2: SNHLY and FYNNEI. The CDR3 sequence is CASSERGLAGGWEQFF. In DNA, the CDR3 is TGTGCCAGCAGTGAACGAGGACTAGCGGGAGGGTGGGAGCAGTTCTTC.

The rearrangement joins TRBV5-5 to TRBJ1-3, with a tentative D call TRBD1 (6 bases). This CDR3 region has 16 residues. Trimming cost V 0 bases and J 0 bases, with 10 bases left between them. The V gene's germline CDR1 is SGHKS and CDR2 YYEKEE (reference sequence). CDR3 sequence (DNA): TGTGCCAGCAGCTTGGGGGGGCGGCTCTCTGGAAACACCATATATTTT. Its protein is CASSLGGRLSGNTIYF.

The V call is TRBV7-7, the J call TRBJ2-5, with 11 bases identical to TRBD2. Germline CDR1 reads SSHAT; CDR2 reads FNYEAQ (reference sequence). The V gene end was trimmed by 5 bases and the J gene end by 4 bases; junction bases not matched to a gene: 9. The CDR3 spans 16 residues. The CDR3 DNA reads TGTGCCAGCAGCCCCGGGCTAGCGGGAGGTCGAGAGACCCAGTACTTC. The encoded protein is CASSPGLAGGRETQYF. The full variable domain, completed using reference TRBV7-7 and TRBJ2-5, is GAGVSQSPRYKVTKRGQDVTLRCDPISSHATLYWYQQALGQGPEFLTYFNYEAQPDKSGLPSDRFSAERPEGSISTLTIQRTEQRDSAMYRCASSPGLAGGRETQYFGPGTRLLVL.

CDR3 bases: TGTGCCAGCAGGGCAGTTAACTCTGGGGCCAACGTCCTGACTTTC. Residues: CASRAVNSGANVLTF. The V call is TRBV6-5, the J call TRBJ2-6, with D unresolved. CDR3 size: 15 residues. Trimming left V 6 bases short and J 0 bases short, with 9 bases between. Per germline, CDR1 MNHEY and CDR2 SVGAGI.